The rows below give T cell receptor beta chains drawn from one sample of a study of tumor-infiltrating lymphocytes in primary liver carcinoma. One entry per CDR3 protein, called by TCRdb with MiXCR from the multiplex PCR reads. The repertoire holds roughly 200,000 distinct CDR3 sequences, with 85% as singletons. Sequencing was done on a sample of tumor tissue from primary liver carcinoma. The receptors stem from a man aged 40-49 years with primary liver carcinoma and hepatitis B virus infection. Each CDR3 is given with its conserved first and last residue. A D gene is named only where the DNA matches it firmly. The size of a clone is reported for some rows only, either as once, few or many, or as a class for expanded clones.

v_call: TRBV5-4
d_call: TRBD1
clone_size: .
j_call: TRBJ1-1
cdr3_nt: TGTGCCAGTAGCTTGGCACAGACAGGGACTGAAGCTTTCTTT
cdr3_aa: CASSLAQTGTEAFF

v_call: TRBV28
d_call: TRBD2
clone_size: .
j_call: TRBJ2-3
cdr3_nt: TGTGCCAGCAGTTCCTCCGGGGGGACTAGCACAGATACGCAGTATTTT
cdr3_aa: CASSSSGGTSTDTQYF

v_call: TRBV4-3
d_call: .
clone_size: .
j_call: TRBJ2-7
cdr3_nt: TGCGCCTGCAGCCCCAATGACAGGACTTACGAGCAGTACTTC
cdr3_aa: CACSPNDRTYEQYF

v_call: TRBV11-2
d_call: .
clone_size: .
j_call: TRBJ2-1
cdr3_nt: TGTGCCAGCAACTCAGAATTATCCAAAGAGCAGTTCTTC
cdr3_aa: CASNSELSKEQFF

v_call: TRBV29-1
d_call: TRBD1
clone_size: .
j_call: TRBJ2-1
cdr3_nt: TGCAGCCCAAGGACCGAGACAGGGTGTGGCTATGAGAAGTTCTTC
cdr3_aa: CSPRTETGCGYEKFF

v_call: TRBV5-6
d_call: .
clone_size: .
j_call: TRBJ2-5
cdr3_nt: TGTGCCAACAGATTGGAGGCTAGCCAAGAGACCCAATACTTC
cdr3_aa: CANRLEASQETQYF

v_call: TRBV11-2
d_call: TRBD2
clone_size: once
j_call: TRBJ2-7
cdr3_nt: TGTACCAGCAGCTTGAGGGAGGGGAGGACTAGAGGGCTCAGCTCCTACGAGCAGTATTTC
cdr3_aa: CTSSLREGRTRGLSSYEQYF

v_call: TRBV4-2
d_call: .
clone_size: .
j_call: TRBJ2-7
cdr3_nt: TGTGCCAGCAGCCAAGGTCTCGCTAGCAAGAGAACTTACGAGCAGTACTTC
cdr3_aa: CASSQGLASKRTYEQYF

v_call: TRBV10-3
d_call: .
clone_size: .
j_call: TRBJ2-5
cdr3_nt: TGTGCCATCAGTGTCTGGGAGAAGGGGATGGAGACCCAGTACTTC
cdr3_aa: CAISVWEKGMETQYF

v_call: TRBV11-2
d_call: TRBD1
clone_size: .
j_call: TRBJ2-7
cdr3_nt: TGTGCCAGCAGCTTACGACGGACAGGGAAAAGCGAGCAGTACTTC
cdr3_aa: CASSLRRTGKSEQYF

v_call: TRBV29-1
d_call: .
clone_size: once
j_call: TRBJ2-5
cdr3_nt: TGCAGCAGTATGGACAGTGATGAGACCCAGTACTTC
cdr3_aa: CSSMDSDETQYF

v_call: TRBV5-4
d_call: TRBD1
clone_size: .
j_call: TRBJ2-5
cdr3_nt: TGTGCCAACAGCACAACGATAGGGGGCAGGGGAGAGACCCAGTACTTC
cdr3_aa: CANSTTIGGRGETQYF

v_call: TRBV30
d_call: .
clone_size: medium-sized
j_call: TRBJ1-1
cdr3_nt: TGTGCCTGGAAGGGCGGTAACACTGAAGCTTTCTTT
cdr3_aa: CAWKGGNTEAFF

v_call: TRBV19
d_call: TRBD1
clone_size: .
j_call: TRBJ2-1
cdr3_nt: TGTGCCAGTAGGGGGGACAGGGCTTACAATAAGCAGTTCTTC
cdr3_aa: CASRGDRAYNKQFF

v_call: TRBV7-9
d_call: .
clone_size: .
j_call: TRBJ2-1
cdr3_nt: TGTGCCAGCAGCTTAGCGCGGACGACGTCGGATGGGGAGCAGTTCTTC
cdr3_aa: CASSLARTTSDGEQFF

v_call: TRBV6-5
d_call: TRBD1
clone_size: .
j_call: TRBJ1-2
cdr3_nt: TGTGCCAGCAAGGCGGGACAGGGGGATCCATTCGGCTATGGCTACACCTTC
cdr3_aa: CASKAGQGDPFGYGYTF

v_call: TRBV10-3
d_call: .
clone_size: .
j_call: TRBJ1-1
cdr3_nt: TGTGCCATCACTAGTGGGGGGAACACTGAAGCTTTCTTT
cdr3_aa: CAITSGGNTEAFF

v_call: TRBV11-3
d_call: TRBD2
clone_size: .
j_call: TRBJ2-3
cdr3_nt: TGTGCCAACAGCGGCAGCCCGGCGGGAGGGGTGGATACGCAATATTTT
cdr3_aa: CANSGSPAGGVDTQYF

v_call: TRBV5-6
d_call: .
clone_size: .
j_call: TRBJ2-1
cdr3_nt: TGTGCCAGCAGCTCGAACCTACAGGGGCGGGAATACAATGAGCAGTTCTTC
cdr3_aa: CASSSNLQGREYNEQFF

v_call: TRBV29-1
d_call: .
clone_size: many
j_call: TRBJ2-5
cdr3_nt: TGCAGCGTTGTGGTGCGTTCAGAGACCCAGTACTTC
cdr3_aa: CSVVVRSETQYF

v_call: TRBV29-1
d_call: .
clone_size: few
j_call: TRBJ2-1
cdr3_nt: TGTAACGTTGCCCTCGGTGAAACCCACAATGAGCAGTTCTTC
cdr3_aa: CNVALGETHNEQFF

v_call: TRBV28
d_call: .
clone_size: .
j_call: TRBJ1-2
cdr3_nt: TGTGCCAGCAGTTTGGTGGGGTCTTATGGTTACACCTTC
cdr3_aa: CASSLVGSYGYTF

v_call: TRBV29-1
d_call: TRBD1
clone_size: .
j_call: TRBJ1-1
cdr3_nt: TGCAGCGTTACAGGGGGCTGGGGGATGAATAGTGAAGCCTTCTTT
cdr3_aa: CSVTGGWGMNSEAFF

v_call: TRBV6-1
d_call: .
clone_size: .
j_call: TRBJ1-1
cdr3_nt: TGTGCCAGCAGTGGGTGGAACACTGAAGCCTTATTT
cdr3_aa: CASSGWNTEALF

v_call: TRBV14
d_call: .
clone_size: .
j_call: TRBJ2-3
cdr3_nt: TGTACCAGCAGCCTCGGGAATTCAGATACGCAGTATTTT
cdr3_aa: CTSSLGNSDTQYF

v_call: TRBV6-1
d_call: .
clone_size: .
j_call: TRBJ2-5
cdr3_nt: TGTGCCAGCAGTGAAGTCGGAGCATTGGGGGACATAATAAGGGAGACCCAGTACTTC
cdr3_aa: CASSEVGALGDIIRETQYF

v_call: TRBV6-1
d_call: .
clone_size: .
j_call: TRBJ2-1
cdr3_nt: TGTGTCAGCAGTGACGGGACTGCTAACTACAATGAGCAACTCTTC
cdr3_aa: CVSSDGTANYNEQLF

v_call: TRBV6-5
d_call: .
clone_size: .
j_call: TRBJ1-1
cdr3_nt: TGTGCCAGCAGAGTGAGAGGGAAGGACACAGAAGCTTTCTTT
cdr3_aa: CASRVRGKDTEAFF

v_call: TRBV6-2/TRBV6-3
d_call: .
clone_size: .
j_call: TRBJ1-5
cdr3_nt: TGCGCCAGCACCCTGGTGAAAGGGGATCGGCCTCAGCATTTT
cdr3_aa: CASTLVKGDRPQHF

v_call: TRBV6-6
d_call: TRBD2
clone_size: .
j_call: TRBJ2-3
cdr3_nt: TGTGCCAGCATACTTAGCGGGAGGGGGGCAGATACGCAGTATTTT
cdr3_aa: CASILSGRGADTQYF

v_call: TRBV5-6
d_call: .
clone_size: .
j_call: TRBJ2-3
cdr3_nt: TGTGTCAGCAGCTTGGTGGTAGCCCAGTCCACAGATACGCAGTATTTT
cdr3_aa: CVSSLVVAQSTDTQYF

v_call: TRBV30
d_call: TRBD2
clone_size: many
j_call: TRBJ2-1
cdr3_nt: TGTGCCTGGAGTGCCGGACTAGCGGGAGTGGGAGGGGAGCAGTTCTTC
cdr3_aa: CAWSAGLAGVGGEQFF

v_call: TRBV5-5
d_call: .
clone_size: .
j_call: TRBJ2-1
cdr3_nt: .
cdr3_aa: CASSLYVLVGQGINEQLF

v_call: TRBV29-1
d_call: .
clone_size: .
j_call: TRBJ2-3
cdr3_nt: TGCAGCGCCCCGACAGCGGGCTCCCGAGGGTTGTCTGCTACGCAGTATTTT
cdr3_aa: CSAPTAGSRGLSATQYF

v_call: TRBV6-1
d_call: .
clone_size: .
j_call: TRBJ2-2
cdr3_nt: TGTGCCAGCAGAGAGGCGCTTCAAGGGGGAGCAAACACCGGGGAGCTGTTTTTT
cdr3_aa: CASREALQGGANTGELFF

v_call: TRBV4-2
d_call: .
clone_size: .
j_call: TRBJ1-5
cdr3_nt: TGTACCAGCAGCCCCCACCTACGAGGAGGCACGGGGCCTCAGCCCCAGCATTTT
cdr3_aa: CTSSPHLRGGTGPQPQHF

v_call: TRBV12-3/TRBV12-4
d_call: .
clone_size: .
j_call: TRBJ2-5
cdr3_nt: TGTGTCAGCAGTTTAGAAGCCACCTCTCGGACCCAGTACTTC
cdr3_aa: CVSSLEATSRTQYF

v_call: TRBV5-1
d_call: .
clone_size: many
j_call: TRBJ2-5
cdr3_nt: TGCGCCAGCAGCCCATTGGGGGTCGGGGGAGAGACCCAGTACTTC
cdr3_aa: CASSPLGVGGETQYF

v_call: TRBV5-1
d_call: TRBD1
clone_size: .
j_call: TRBJ2-5
cdr3_nt: TGCGCTAGCTGCCAGACAGGGGGAGAACAAGAGACCCAGTACTTC
cdr3_aa: CASCQTGGEQETQYF

v_call: TRBV6-2/TRBV6-3
d_call: .
clone_size: .
j_call: TRBJ2-7
cdr3_nt: TGTGCCAGCAGCCTCCGGTATAAGGCCCACGAGCAGTACTTC
cdr3_aa: CASSLRYKAHEQYF

v_call: TRBV29-1
d_call: .
clone_size: .
j_call: TRBJ1-2
cdr3_nt: TGTAGTGGAGGACGATTGAACTATGGCTACACCTTC
cdr3_aa: CSGGRLNYGYTF

v_call: TRBV29-1
d_call: .
clone_size: .
j_call: TRBJ1-1
cdr3_nt: TGCAGCGCCCTACCATGCCTGAACACTGAAGCTTTCTTT
cdr3_aa: CSALPCLNTEAFF

v_call: TRBV6-1
d_call: .
clone_size: .
j_call: TRBJ2-7
cdr3_nt: TGTGCCAGCAGTGGGGACCCGGGACACGGGACCTACAAGCAGTACTTC
cdr3_aa: CASSGDPGHGTYKQYF

v_call: TRBV28
d_call: .
clone_size: .
j_call: TRBJ2-5
cdr3_nt: TGTGCCAGCAGTAAGCCCGGGTTACAAGAAGAGGCCCAGTACTTC
cdr3_aa: CASSKPGLQEEAQYF

v_call: TRBV19
d_call: .
clone_size: .
j_call: TRBJ2-3
cdr3_nt: TGTGCCAGTAGTAGCGGGTTTAGCACAGATACGCAGTATTTT
cdr3_aa: CASSSGFSTDTQYF

v_call: TRBV28
d_call: .
clone_size: many
j_call: TRBJ2-3
cdr3_nt: TGTGCCAGCAGTTTAACAGTTCCAGATACGCAGTATTTT
cdr3_aa: CASSLTVPDTQYF

v_call: TRBV5-1
d_call: TRBD2
clone_size: many
j_call: TRBJ2-1
cdr3_nt: TGCGCCAGCAGCCCTTTAGGGACTAGTTTACGGCAGAGGAATGAGCAGTTCTTC
cdr3_aa: CASSPLGTSLRQRNEQFF

v_call: TRBV5-4
d_call: .
clone_size: .
j_call: TRBJ1-6
cdr3_nt: TGTGCCAGAAGCTACGATAATTCACCCCTCCACTTT
cdr3_aa: CARSYDNSPLHF

v_call: TRBV11-1
d_call: TRBD2
clone_size: .
j_call: TRBJ2-1
cdr3_nt: TGTGCCAGCAACCTCATAGCGGGAGCGTATTACAATGAGCAATTCTTC
cdr3_aa: CASNLIAGAYYNEQFF

v_call: TRBV5-8
d_call: .
clone_size: .
j_call: TRBJ2-1
cdr3_nt: TGTGCCAGCGGCCCCTCAGTAATGGGAGGCTATGAGCAATTCTTC
cdr3_aa: CASGPSVMGGYEQFF

v_call: TRBV29-1
d_call: .
clone_size: .
j_call: TRBJ1-1
cdr3_nt: TGCAGCGTCTATCCAGGGTGTGGTATGGTCGCTGAAGCTTTCTTT
cdr3_aa: CSVYPGCGMVAEAFF

v_call: TRBV12-3/TRBV12-4
d_call: .
clone_size: .
j_call: TRBJ1-1
cdr3_nt: TGTACCAGCAGTTTGGGGCTGATGAACACTGCAGCTTTCTTT
cdr3_aa: CTSSLGLMNTAAFF

v_call: TRBV5-8
d_call: TRBD2
clone_size: .
j_call: TRBJ2-1
cdr3_nt: TGTGCCAGCAGCTCGGGACTAGCGGGATTATACAATGAACAGTTATTC
cdr3_aa: CASSSGLAGLYNEQLF

v_call: TRBV29-1
d_call: .
clone_size: .
j_call: TRBJ2-2
cdr3_nt: TGCAGGGTCCTCGGTCCAGGACCCACCGGGGAGCTGTTATTT
cdr3_aa: CRVLGPGPTGELLF

v_call: TRBV6-5
d_call: .
clone_size: once
j_call: TRBJ2-6
cdr3_nt: TGTGCCAGCAGTCGCCCGGGGGAATCTGGGGCCATCGTCCTGACTTTC
cdr3_aa: CASSRPGESGAIVLTF